This T cell receptor beta chain comes out of a study of T cells in Graves' hyperthyroidism and ophthalmopathy. This clonotype has at least ten counts. What it binds is not known. Study results and caveats: Ophthalmopathy was told apart from stable hyperthyroidism by a 13 V-J model. Blood also held most thyroid clonotypes expanded beyond 0.001. Onset of ophthalmopathy came a median approximately 6.8 months after the model predicted it.

The CDR3 runs to 17 residues. Between the trimmed V and J ends, which lost 5 bases and 4 bases, there was a span of 23 bases. CDR1 is MNHNS and CDR2 is SASEGT in the germline V gene. The diagnostic basis comprised clinical symptoms, serum thyroxine and TRAb, thyroid ultrasound and orbital computed tomography. The TCR beta CDR3 regions underwent amplification using RNA transcripts as the source. Using the HTBI primer set, a first-round RT-PCR was run on the TCR CDR3. TCRdb passed the multiplex PCR reads through MiXCR, listing each CDR3 protein once. The sample lists around 520,000 distinct CDR3 sequences; 13% to 15% were seen once.

This chain uses TRBV6-1 with TRBJ2-5, with a possible D match to TRBD2 (6 bases). Sequenced sample: blood. This sequence originates from a woman between 35 and 50 years old with Graves' hyperthyroidism. The CDR3: CASSYYGGTGTRETQYF. CDR3 sequence (DNA): TGTGCCAGCAGTTACTACGGAGGGACCGGGACTCGAGAGACCCAGTACTTC.